The rows below give T cell receptor beta chains drawn from one sample of a study of cytotoxic CD8 clonotypes in ibrutinib-treated CLL. The repertoire was sequenced with immunoSEQ multiplex PCR; TCRdb's copy has only in-frame clones and lacks some. The data contain approximately 150,000 clones, over 75% of them singletons. The material sequenced was PBMCs, taken at disease progression, from a patient treated with ibrutinib. Source of these receptors: a human donor with chronic lymphocytic leukemia. Each CDR3 is given with its conserved first and last residue. D genes are given only for firm matches. Clone size is shown for a subset of rows, as once, few, many or a class of expanded clone.

d_call clone_size j_call v_call cdr3_nt cdr3_aa
TRBD1 - TRBJ2-7 TRBV18 TGTGCCAGCTCACCGTCGAGGCATCGGGACAGCAACTACGAGCAGTACTTC CASSPSRHRDSNYEQYF
- - TRBJ2-2 TRBV6-5 TGTGCCAGCAGTTACGGGGGAGACCGGGAGCTGTTTTTT CASSYGGDRELFF
- - TRBJ2-1 TRBV10-3 TGTGCCATCAGCCTTTCCGGGACTCTCCAGTTCTTC CAISLSGTLQFF
- - TRBJ2-7 TRBV4-3 TGCGCCAGCAGCCAAGATCGGGCAGGGGCCTACGAGCAGTACTTC CASSQDRAGAYEQYF
- - TRBJ1-3 TRBV5-4 TGTGCCAGCAGCTCCGGACCGATCTCTGGAAACACCATATATTTT CASSSGPISGNTIYF
- - TRBJ1-2 TRBV30 TGTGCCTGGAGTGTCAACCCTAGTATGGGCTACACCTTC CAWSVNPSMGYTF
- - TRBJ2-7 TRBV7-8 TGTGCCAGCAGCTTAGCGGGCAGGGGCTACGAGCAGTACTTC CASSLAGRGYEQYF
- - TRBJ2-1 TRBV6-5 TGTGCCAGCAGTTACGTTATAGCGGCCTACAATGAGCAGTTCTTC CASSYVIAAYNEQFF
- - TRBJ1-3 TRBV5-6 TGTGCCAGCAGCTTGTATGGACACTCTGGAAACACCATATATTTT CASSLYGHSGNTIYF
- few TRBJ1-2 TRBV19 TGTGCCAGTGGACCGAGGGGTATTGGCTACACCTTC CASGPRGIGYTF
TRBD2 - TRBJ2-7 TRBV28 TGTGCCAGCAGTCCAGACCCGCGTACCAGACTAGCGGGAGGCCCCTACGAGCAGTACTTC CASSPDPRTRLAGGPYEQYF